This T cell receptor (beta chain) was sequenced during a study of blood T cell repertoires in COVID-19. As for the study in general: The origin of the acute and convalescent COVID-19 samples was the United States, Italy and Spain. PBMCs, B-cell-depleted T cells, or T cells provided the cDNA or gDNA that made up the material.

In the original workflow: By means of reference gene primer amplification, nucleated cell counts were estimated. The protocol was immunoSEQ multiplex PCR, while the TCRdb copy is restricted to in-frame clones and leaves out a portion. V and J calls and clone size follow that table, whereas D and trimming were derived from the DNA. The repertoire includes 100,000 to 150,000 clones, approximately 88% of them detected once, and approximately 18% sits in the top ten. The table lists this clone with a count of one. Germline loops: CDR1 LNHDA, CDR2 SQIVND (reference sequence). This CDR3 spans 14 amino acids. V dropped 6 bases and J dropped 8 bases, with 19 bases sitting between them.

Sequences were obtained from peripheral blood. The gene calls are TRBV19 and TRBJ1-2; no reliable D call. The sequence was obtained from a woman at least 80 years old with acute or convalescent COVID-19. The DNA for the CDR3 is TGTGCCAGTAGCAGCTACCGGGAGTTGGGAGGCTACACCTTC. Translation gives CASSSYRELGGYTF.